A single sample is the source of the 17 T cell receptor beta chains below, sequenced in a study of cytomegalovirus exposure and HLA in healthy donors. Primers: 60 Vbeta forward and 13 Jbeta reverse. Method: immunoSEQ multiplex PCR; TCRdb's copy keeps in-frame clones and lacks some. The sample is made up of roughly 43,000 clones, and the top ten hold approximately 1.1% of it. Source material: PBMCs. These receptors all come from a woman in her thirties or forties in good health and CMV-seronegative.

The chain couples TRBV2 to TRBJ2-7, with 7 bases fitting TRBD2. Germline CDR1 reads SNHLY; CDR2 reads FYNNEI. V trimming: 7 bases; J trimming: 2 bases; junction bases outside the gene matches: 14. The CDR3 has 16 residues. CDR3 nucleotides: TGTGCCAGCAATCCTAGCGGCGGGCTGGGGACCTACGAGCAGTACTTC. Translated, it gives CASNPSGGLGTYEQYF.

The chain carries TRBV4-3 and TRBJ1-6; D is ambiguous. This CDR3 is 13 amino acids long. V lost 3 bases to trimming and J lost 10 bases, with 10 bases between them. CDR1 is LGHNA, CDR2 YSLEER, per germline. This CDR3 reads CASSQRPGSPLHF. CDR3 nucleotide sequence: TGCGCCAGCAGCCAGCGTCCAGGATCACCCCTCCACTTT.

This chain joins TRBV6-5 and TRBJ2-7; 7 nucleotides line up with TRBD1. V was clipped by 6 bases and J by 3 bases; unmatched bases: 2. The CDR3 spans 12 residues. Looked up from germline, CDR1 is MNHEY and CDR2 is SVGAGI. Here the CDR3 reads CASSPGGYEQYF. As DNA, the CDR3 is TGTGCCAGCAGCCCAGGGGGCTACGAGCAGTACTTC.

The chain uses TRBV9 and TRBJ2-1, with TRBD1 matching 8 bases. V trimming: 2 bases; J trimming: 6 bases; junction bases outside the gene matches: 13. The germline gives CDR1 SGDLS, CDR2 YYNGEE. The CDR3 is 17 residues long. CDR3 in amino acids: CASSVQAGTGFRNEQFF. For the CDR3, the DNA is TGTGCCAGCAGCGTCCAGGCCGGGACAGGTTTTCGCAATGAGCAGTTCTTC.

V is TRBV6-6 and J is TRBJ1-2; the D is unclear. The germline gives CDR1 MNHNY, CDR2 SVGAGI (reference sequence). V lost 4 bases and J lost 0, with 12 bases in between. The CDR3 is made up of 15 amino acids. CDR3 amino acids: CASSSNRVANYGYTF. Here the CDR3 DNA reads TGTGCCAGCAGTTCCAACAGAGTAGCTAACTATGGCTACACCTTC.

The rearrangement joins TRBV29-1 to TRBJ2-3; TRBD1 matches at 7 bases. Unmatched junction bases numbered 10, after V lost 7 bases and J lost 6 bases. Germline CDR1 is SQVTM and CDR2 is ANQGSEA. The CDR3 loop spans 13 amino acids. CDR3 sequence: CSGRPGQRDTQYF. CDR3 DNA: TGCAGCGGACGACCGGGACAGCGGGATACGCAGTATTTT.

The V and J genes are TRBV7-7 and TRBJ2-3; 8 bases align to TRBD2. V lost 3 bases and J lost 4; bases outside the gene matches: 6. The CDR3 totals 15 residues. Germline CDR1 and CDR2: SSHAT and FNYEAQ (reference sequence). The CDR3 DNA reads as TGTGCCAGCAGCTTTTCGGGAGGGCCTGCAGATACGCAGTATTTT. Amino acid sequence: CASSFSGGPADTQYF.

This sequence joins TRBV9 and TRBJ2-7; no definite D call. Trimming stripped 0 bases from V and 2 bases from J, with 9 bases between. The CDR3 loop spans 14 amino acids. The germline V gene has CDR1 SGDLS and CDR2 YYNGEE. The CDR3 loop is CASSVAGGTYEQYF. The CDR3, as DNA: TGTGCCAGCAGCGTAGCTGGCGGTACCTACGAGCAGTACTTC. Looking up the rest from reference TRBV9 and TRBJ2-7 gives the full variable domain: DSGVTQTPKHLITATGQRVTLRCSPRSGDLSVYWYQQSLDQGLQFLIQYYNGEERAKGNILERFSAQQFPDLHSELNLSSLELGDSALYFCASSVAGGTYEQYFGPGTRLTVT.

The chain uses TRBV18 and TRBJ2-1; D might be TRBD2 (5 bases). The CDR3 has 17 residues. Looked up from germline, CDR1 is KGHSH and CDR2 is LQKENI. V lost 5 bases and J 0 bases, leaving 17 bases between the germline ends. The DNA for the CDR3 is TGTGCCAGCTCATCAAGGACTGCCTCAAGCTCCTACAATGAGCAGTTCTTC. It yields the protein CASSSRTASSSYNEQFF.

The chain is built from TRBV28 and TRBJ2-2; 10 nucleotides align to TRBD2. CDR1 and CDR2 (germline): MDHEN, SYDVKM. The V gene end was trimmed by 3 bases and the J gene end by 6 bases; junction bases not matched to a gene: 7. CDR3 length equals 16 residues. The CDR3 nucleotides read TGTGCCAGCAGTTTTCCGGGACTAGCGCCCGCCGGGGAGCTGTTTTTT. Amino acid sequence: CASSFPGLAPAGELFF.

V is TRBV5-1 and J is TRBJ1-1; 9 nucleotides align to TRBD1. V dropped 4 bases and J dropped 4; count of bases not matched to a gene: 8. This CDR3 is 15 amino acids long. CDR1 is SGHRS and CDR2 is YFSETQ in the germline V gene. CDR3 bases: TGCGCCAGCAGCACACGACAGGGGGTGGCCACTGAAGCTTTCTTT. Amino acids: CASSTRQGVATEAFF.

This chain uses TRBV2 with TRBJ1-1; tentative D call: TRBD1 (5 bases). This CDR3 has 12 amino acids. Germline CDR1 and CDR2: SNHLY and FYNNEI. Trimming shortened V by 8 bases and J by 4 bases, and 11 bases separated the two germline ends. CDR3 in DNA: TGTGCCAGCCTTGGGGGAGGCACTGAAGCTTTCTTT. Translating gives CASLGGGTEAFF. The entire variable domain, with the rest obtained from reference TRBV2 and TRBJ1-1, is as follows: EPEVTQTPSHQVTQMGQEVILRCVPISNHLYFYWYRQILGQKVEFLVSFYNNEISEKSEIFDDQFSVERPDGSNFTLKIRSTKLEDSAMYFCASLGGGTEAFFGQGTRLTVV.

The CDR3 DNA is TGTGCCAGCAGCTTAGTTGCTCAGGGGGCCAGGGAAAAACTGTTTTTT. This codes for CASSLVAQGAREKLFF. The chain employs TRBV7-2 and TRBJ1-4; 8 bases line up with TRBD1. Per the germline V gene, CDR1 is SGHTA and CDR2 is FQGNSA. The V and J ends lost 1 base and 8 bases, in that order; junction bases with no gene match: 9. The CDR3 length is 16 residues.

The genes are TRBV19 and TRBJ2-5; D possibly corresponds to TRBD1 (5 bases). The CDR3 has 14 amino acids. Germline CDR1 and CDR2: LNHDA and SQIVND (reference sequence). V lost 5 bases to trimming and J lost 2 bases, with 12 bases between them. This CDR3 is CASSHPGKQETQYF. The CDR3 DNA reads TGTGCCAGTAGTCACCCAGGGAAACAAGAGACCCAGTACTTC.

The V and J genes are TRBV5-1 and TRBJ1-5; 7 bases are shared with TRBD1. CDR1 and CDR2 from the germline V gene are SGHRS and YFSETQ. With V trimmed by 0 bases and J by 6 bases, 6 bases remained unmatched. The length of the CDR3 is 15 residues. The CDR3 region is CASSLAGQGGQPQHF. Written as DNA, the CDR3 is TGCGCCAGCAGCTTGGCAGGGCAGGGGGGTCAGCCCCAGCATTTT.

The chain is built from TRBV5-4 and TRBJ2-2; 11 nucleotides agree with TRBD2. The germline V gene encodes CDR1 SGHNT and CDR2 YYREEE (reference sequence). The V and J ends lost 0 bases and 0 bases, in that order; junction bases with no gene match: 1. The CDR3 runs 17 residues. The CDR3, as DNA: TGTGCCAGCAGCTTGGGGGGACTAGCGGCGAACACCGGGGAGCTGTTTTTT. Its protein is CASSLGGLAANTGELFF.

V is TRBV29-1 and J is TRBJ1-3, with 9 bases aligning to TRBD1. Germline V gene data show CDR1 as SQVTM and CDR2 as ANQGSEA. V was pared by 6 bases and J by 4 bases, with 1 base of the junction left unmatched. CDR3 length: 12 residues. DNA of the CDR3: TGCAGCGTCGGACAGGGGGGAAACACCATATATTTT. It codes for CSVGQGGNTIYF. Looking up the rest from reference TRBV29-1 and TRBJ1-3 gives the full variable domain: SAVISQKPSRDICQRGTSLTIQCQVDSQVTMMFWYRQQPGQSLTLIATANQGSEATYESGFVIDKFPISRPNLTFSTLTVSNMSPEDSSIYLCSVGQGGNTIYFGEGSWLTVV.